This T cell receptor (beta chain) was captured in a study of blood T cell repertoires in COVID-19. Across the study: PBMCs, B-cell-depleted T cells, or T cells were the source of the cDNA or gDNA that made up the material.

Recruited during active infection, patients (from Seattle) were subsequently followed longitudinally. Assay used: immunoSEQ multiplex PCR; TCRdb lists only in-frame clones, some missing. The data show approximately 110,000 clones, approximately 89% seen once. CDR1 is SGDLS and CDR2 is YYNGEE in the germline V gene. There are 16 residues in the CDR3. V gave up 3 bases and J gave up 2 bases, with 15 bases separating them. The clonotype originates from a woman between 55 and 75 years old with COVID-19, enrolled during active disease. Input material: peripheral blood. The rearrangement links TRBV9 to TRBJ2-4; D is possibly TRBD1 (6 bases). Here the CDR3 reads CASSAGIGTTKNIQYF. The CDR3 DNA is TGTGCCAGCAGCGCCGGTATCGGGACAACCAAAAACATTCAGTACTTC.